One sample yielded the 17 T cell receptor beta chains listed below, sequenced in a study of cytomegalovirus exposure and HLA in healthy donors. Researchers ran the PCR with 60 Vbeta and 13 Jbeta primers. Libraries were prepared by immunoSEQ multiplex PCR; TCRdb keeps only in-frame clonotypes and omits some of them. The table shows approximately 150,000 clones, with 80% occurring only once. The sequenced sample consisted of PBMCs. The source is a man aged 40-55 years in good health and CMV-seronegative.

As regards this clone: Other nucleotide sequences from this sample produce the same CDR3. The gene calls are TRBV11-2 and TRBJ1-1; 7 bases are a match to TRBD1. CDR3 length: 14 amino acids. Germline CDR1 SGHAT, CDR2 FQNNGV. Trimming removed 1 base from V and 1 base from J; junction bases left unmatched: 0. CDR3 region: CASSLGQGNTEAFF. In nucleotides, the CDR3 is TGTGCCAGCAGCTTAGGACAGGGGAACACTGAAGCTTTCTTT. The variable domain in full, with the rest retrieved from reference TRBV11-2 and TRBJ1-1, is EAGVAQSPRYKIIEKRQSVAFWCNPISGHATLYWYQQILGQGPKLLIQFQNNGVVDDSQLPKDRFSAERLKGVDSTLKIQPAKLEDSAVYLCASSLGQGNTEAFFGQGTRLTVV.

The chain has TRBV9 and TRBJ2-7, with D tentatively TRBD2 (7 bases). In germline, CDR1 is SGDLS, CDR2 YYNGEE. The CDR3 loop spans 15 amino acids. Deletions cut 3 bases from V and 1 base from J, with 14 bases between. In DNA form, the CDR3 reads TGTGCCAGCAGCGGAGGGGGGGTAGAGTCCTACGAGCAGTACTTC. The encoded protein is CASSGGGVESYEQYF.

The chain combines TRBV19 with TRBJ1-1; no clear D gene. The CDR3 totals 15 residues. V shed 3 bases and J shed 0 bases, with 11 bases lying between them. In germline, CDR1 is LNHDA, CDR2 SQIVND (reference sequence). In DNA form, the CDR3 reads TGTGCCAGTAGTATCCCAGGCAGAATGAACACTGAAGCTTTCTTT. Translating it yields CASSIPGRMNTEAFF.

This clone has only a few counts. The rearrangement links TRBV6-5 to TRBJ2-5; tentatively, D is TRBD1 (6 bases). TRBJ2-7 matches the DNA end more closely, so the J call is doubtful. The CDR3 is 14 residues long. From germline, CDR1 is MNHEY and CDR2 SVGAGI. The CDR3, as DNA: TGTGCCAGCAGTTACTCAGGGACAAACTACGAGCAGTACTTC. Translation gives CASSYSGTNYEQYF.

This clone was recorded a few times. This chain joins TRBV7-2 and TRBJ2-7, with TRBD2 identical over 7 bases. Germline V CDR1 and CDR2: SGHTA, FQGNSA. The CDR3 loop spans 15 amino acids. The V segment lost 4 bases and the J segment 4 bases; nucleotides outside the gene matches: 10. The CDR3 region is CASSSGLSTRYEQYF. The CDR3 nucleotides are TGTGCCAGCAGCTCGGGACTATCGACCCGATACGAGCAGTACTTC. The variable domain in full, completed from reference TRBV7-2 and TRBJ2-7, reads GAGVSQSPSNKVTEKGKDVELRCDPISGHTALYWYRQSLGQGLEFLIYFQGNSAPDKSGLPSDRFSAERTGGSVSTLTIQRTQQEDSAVYLCASSSGLSTRYEQYFGPGTRLTVT.

About this clone: The junction departs from germline at one end; a sequencing error may be responsible. CDR3 residues: CASQDRANAEAFF. CDR3 in DNA: TGTGCCTCACAGGACAGGGCGAACGCTGAAGCTTTCTTT. This chain connects TRBV19 to TRBJ1-1, with 8 bases matching TRBD1. Germline CDR1 and CDR2: LNHDA and SQIVND (reference sequence). The length of the CDR3 is 13 residues.

This sequence joins TRBV9 and TRBJ2-3; 8 positions match TRBD2. Germline assignment: CDR1 SGDLS and CDR2 YYNGEE. CDR3 size: 15 residues. The V segment lost 4 bases and the J segment 6 bases; nucleotides outside the gene matches: 10. As DNA, the CDR3 is TGTGCCAGCAGCCCCCGGGGGGGGGTGTTGGATACGCAGTATTTT. As protein: CASSPRGGVLDTQYF.

This clone was picked up a small number of times. The chain couples TRBV30 to TRBJ2-7; 11 positions agree with TRBD1. J gave up 6 bases and V 1 base, and 2 bases lay outside the gene matches. CDR1 is GTSNPN, CDR2 SVGIG, per germline (reference sequence). The length of the CDR3 is 13 residues. CDR3 sequence (DNA): TGTGCCTGGAGTGAGGGACAGGGGGGCGAGCAGTACTTC. Translating it yields CAWSEGQGGEQYF.

DNA of the CDR3: TGTGCCAGCAGCGTAGTGGAGGCCGGTGAAGCTTTCTTT. It is translated as CASSVVEAGEAFF. The chain uses TRBV9 and TRBJ1-1; no clear D. Trimming shortened V by 0 bases and J by 7 bases, and 10 bases separated the two germline ends. The CDR3 has 13 amino acids. CDR1 is SGDLS and CDR2 is YYNGEE in the germline V gene.

This chain links TRBV10-1 with TRBJ2-2; possible D gene TRBD1, 5 bases. Germline CDR1 and CDR2: WNHNN and SYGVQD (reference sequence). V lost 5 bases to trimming and J lost 0 bases, with 10 bases between them. This CDR3 region has 15 residues. In nucleotides, the CDR3 is TGCGCCAGCAGTAAGGCAGGGTCGAACACCGGGGAGCTGTTTTTT. This encodes CASSKAGSNTGELFF.

V and J are TRBV19 and TRBJ2-1, with D possibly TRBD1 on 6 matching bases. This CDR3 spans 13 amino acids. CDR1 is LNHDA, CDR2 SQIVND, per germline (reference sequence). Trimming pared 6 bases from V and 4 bases from J, leaving 10 bases between. The CDR3 protein is CASRQGLYNEQFF. The CDR3 DNA sequence: TGTGCCAGTAGACAGGGATTATACAATGAGCAGTTCTTC. Combining the CDR3 with reference TRBV19 and TRBJ2-1 gives the whole variable domain DGGITQSPKYLFRKEGQNVTLSCEQNLNHDAMYWYRQDPGQGLRLIYYSQIVNDFQKGDIAEGYSVSREKKESFPLTVTSAQKNPTAFYLCASRQGLYNEQFFGPGTRLTVL.

The chain joins TRBV9 to TRBJ2-5, with a possible D match to TRBD2 (6 bases). The germline CDR1 and CDR2 sequences are SGDLS and YYNGEE. V lost 5 bases and J 2 bases, leaving 13 bases between the germline ends. This CDR3 has 14 residues. CDR3: CASSPGVGQETQYF. CDR3 coding DNA: TGTGCCAGCAGTCCGGGGGTGGGACAAGAGACCCAGTACTTC.

V gene TRBV25-1 combines with J gene TRBJ2-7, with 13 bases identical to TRBD2. J gave up 0 bases and V 5 bases, and 7 bases lay outside the gene matches. The length of the CDR3 is 17 residues. The V gene's germline CDR1 is MGHDK and CDR2 SYGVNS. CDR3 sequence: CASSKTSGGTRSYEQYF. Here the CDR3 DNA reads TGTGCCAGCAGTAAGACTAGCGGGGGGACCCGCTCCTACGAGCAGTACTTC.

The chain recombines TRBV7-6 with TRBJ2-1, with D perhaps matching TRBD1 (6 bases). The CDR3 runs to 13 residues. Trimming stripped 4 bases from V and 5 bases from J, with 9 bases between. Germline loops: CDR1 SGHVS, CDR2 FNYEAQ. As DNA, the CDR3 is TGTGCCAGCAGCTCCCGGACAGACAATGAGCAGTTCTTC. The encoded protein is CASSSRTDNEQFF.

This sequence joins TRBV2 and TRBJ2-5; 9 nucleotides align to TRBD1. The CDR3 runs 15 residues. Germline loops: CDR1 SNHLY, CDR2 FYNNEI. V lost 6 bases to trimming and J lost 5 bases; unmatched junction nucleotides: 10. CDR3: CASRANTGGEETQYF. The CDR3 nucleotides read TGTGCCAGCAGGGCCAATACAGGGGGCGAGGAGACCCAGTACTTC.

On this clone: The sample contains more than one DNA sequence encoding this CDR3. The chain has TRBV6-6 and TRBJ2-7, with a weak D call TRBD1 (5 bases). The V end was cut by 6 bases, the J end by 3 bases, with 9 bases between. The CDR3 runs to 12 residues. CDR1 is MNHNY and CDR2 is SVGAGI in the germline V gene (reference sequence). The CDR3 sequence is CASSQDNYEQYF. The CDR3 nucleotides are TGTGCCAGCAGCCAGGACAACTACGAGCAGTACTTC.

V and J are TRBV7-2 and TRBJ1-1, with TRBD1 identical over 7 bases. Per the germline V gene, CDR1 is SGHTA and CDR2 is FQGNSA. The CDR3 consists of 15 residues. V lost 5 bases, J lost 2 bases, and 8 bases stayed unmatched. The CDR3 DNA is TGTGCCAGCAGCGCGTTTAGACAGGGTAACACTGAAGCTTTCTTT. Amino acid sequence: CASSAFRQGNTEAFF.